The present TCR beta chain was sequenced within a study of blood T cells in healthy people across ages. Next came a second PCR, run for roughly 7 to 12 cycles, which used a sample-barcoded 5' primer along with a J-beta primer mix. Each CDR3 protein gets one entry after TCRdb re-called the 5' RACE reads with MiXCR. The sample shows 540,000 or so distinct CDR3 sequences, around 24% of them seen only once. The sample holds a few counts of this clonotype. V gave up 2 bases and J gave up 2 bases; unmatched junction bases: 10. Per germline, CDR1 SGHTA and CDR2 FQGTGA. This CDR3 comprises 17 residues. A further study also used this sample, focusing on T cells of mothers and their children.

Material: blood. The chain links TRBV7-3 to TRBJ2-5; 8 nucleotides line up with TRBD1. This receptor was identified in a boy younger than 18 in good health. The CDR3 nucleotides are TGTGCCAGCAGCTTAGGTTCAGGGGACAGGCGACAAGAGACCCAGTACTTC. Translated: CASSLGSGDRRQETQYF.